This TCR beta chain was profiled in a study of control samples from healthy donors and cancer patients. Using immunoSEQ multiplex PCR, the repertoire was profiled, and TCRdb retains in-frame clones only, with some absent. This table has about 150,000 clones, about nine tenths appearing once. The V end lost 0 bases, the J end lost 0 bases, and 13 bases lay between the germline ends. Germline V gene data show CDR1 as SGDLS and CDR2 as YYNGEE. This CDR3 region has 17 residues. The TCR was taken from a man younger than 45 in good health. The rearrangement uses TRBV9 and TRBJ1-3; D is undetermined. Sequencing input: blood. Here the CDR3 reads CASSVAAQANSGNTIYF. The CDR3 bases are TGTGCCAGCAGCGTAGCTGCTCAGGCCAACTCTGGAAACACCATATATTTT.